This TCR beta chain stems from a study of T cell clonality in common variable immunodeficiency (dated by TCRdb to the mid-2010s). What the authors observed across the whole study: CVID subjects shared fewer TCRbeta clones with each other than healthy controls did (p < 0.0001). TCRbeta clonality was higher in CVID subjects than in healthy controls (t-test p = 0.018), and the increase was most characteristic of about a third of subjects. Patient heterogeneity within the CVID cohort put limits on correlating repertoire features with clinical complications. Although equal DNA input was used, an average of approximately 82,000 unique sequences per sample was obtained for controls, compared with around 30,000 for CVID samples. CVID TCRbeta sequences reportedly showed fewer deletions and N-nucleotide insertions and lacked highly modified clones with 13 or more V deletions. According to the authors, finding the cause of the higher clonality in CVID would require sequencing the repertoires of T cell subpopulations.

Equivalent amounts of genomic DNA from CVID and control samples were used as sequencing input. For every sample, a 60 bp segment covering the rearranged TCRbeta CDR3 region was amplified and then sequenced. The immunoSEQ assay, a bias-corrected multiplex PCR combined with high-throughput sequencing, was used to amplify TCRbeta. As for the authors' bioinformatics: Each unique nucleotide sequence was treated as a clone and annotated with V, D and J genes, copy number and frequency. Sequences were labeled productive if in frame, and non-productive if out of frame or containing stop codons. Clonality was calculated from Shannon's entropy as previously described. The predicted amino acid sequences of productive clones were used to derive mean CDR3 Kyte-Doolittle hydropathy. Scaled V gene usage was hierarchically clustered using Manhattan distance and complete linkage with the R hclust function. Clone sharing by CDR3 amino acid sequence was assessed by resampling 12 repertoires per group over 100 rounds. Repertoires were searched for 60 to 80 published EBV-specific and fewer than 300 published CMV-specific TCRbeta sequences. A couple of CVID samples that yielded fewer than 10,000 sequences were excluded from the analysis, so roughly 42 CVID repertoires were retained. Here the immuneACCESS table is served through TCRdb, limited to in-frame sequences with V and J called. Missing clones are a known gap in these copies; in checked studies unresolved V genes cover under half, and the rest lacks a known reason. The DNA gave D and trimming, while V, J and clone size come from that table. The table gives tens of thousands of clones for this sample, with none occurring only once. In total, the top ten clones hold 3.8% of the sample.

From the germline V gene, CDR1 is SGHTA and CDR2 is FQGTGA. Here V drops 3 bases and J drops 2 bases, and the junction holds 1 base not matched to any gene. The CDR3 measures 13 amino acids from cysteine to phenylalanine. Shown are 30 bases from within the CDR3, in frame from base 1. This clone was seen repeatedly, ten times or more. Its antigen has not been determined. The read is 3 residues too short to cover the CDR3 end, so that end is filled in from the germline J gene. Most CVID patients and most healthy controls were of Caucasian heritage. Heparinized peripheral whole blood samples of about 5 to 8 ml were collected from each donor. Genomic DNA from adults with common variable immune deficiency (CVID) and from healthy adult controls was used to sequence TCRbeta CDR3 repertoires. A total of about 22 healthy adult volunteers (around 12 female and roughly ten male; age range roughly 20 to 66 years, mean age around 32) were included in the control group. To isolate peripheral blood mononuclear cells, diluted blood was subjected to density centrifugation over Hypaque 1077 or Ficoll-Paque. Genomic DNA was obtained from unsorted mononuclear cells using either Qiagen column purification or a centrifugation-based method.

Rearrangement joined TRBV7-3 to TRBJ2-7; 7 junctional bases match TRBD1. Input material: peripheral blood mononuclear cells. This TCR came from a person between 18 and 70 years old in good health. The sequenced CDR3 bases are TGTGCCAGCAGCTTGGGGACAGCCTACGAG. The encoded protein is CASSLGTAYE. The entire CDR3 protein reads CASSLGTAYEQYF.